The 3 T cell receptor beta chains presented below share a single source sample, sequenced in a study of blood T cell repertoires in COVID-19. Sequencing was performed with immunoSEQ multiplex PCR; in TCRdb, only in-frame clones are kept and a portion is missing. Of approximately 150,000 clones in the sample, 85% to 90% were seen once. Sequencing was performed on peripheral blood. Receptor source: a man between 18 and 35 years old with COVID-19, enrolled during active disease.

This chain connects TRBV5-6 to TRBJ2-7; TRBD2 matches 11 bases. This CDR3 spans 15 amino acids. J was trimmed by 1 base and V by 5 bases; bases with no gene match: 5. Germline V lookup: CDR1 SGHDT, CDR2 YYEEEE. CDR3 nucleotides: TGTGCCAGCAGTCCGGGACTAGCGGTGTCCTACGAGCAGTACTTC. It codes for CASSPGLAVSYEQYF. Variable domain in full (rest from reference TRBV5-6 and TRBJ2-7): DAGVTQSPTHLIKTRGQQVTLRCSPKSGHDTVSWYQQALGQGPQFIFQYYEEEERQRGNFPDRFSGHQFPNYSSELNVNALLLGDSALYLCASSPGLAVSYEQYFGPGTRLTVT.

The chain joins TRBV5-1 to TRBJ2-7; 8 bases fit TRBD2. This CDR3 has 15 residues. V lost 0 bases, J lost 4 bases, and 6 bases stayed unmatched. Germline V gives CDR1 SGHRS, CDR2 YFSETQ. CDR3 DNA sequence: TGCGCCAGCAGCTTGGCTAGCGGGCGCCTTTACGAGCAGTACTTC. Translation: CASSLASGRLYEQYF.

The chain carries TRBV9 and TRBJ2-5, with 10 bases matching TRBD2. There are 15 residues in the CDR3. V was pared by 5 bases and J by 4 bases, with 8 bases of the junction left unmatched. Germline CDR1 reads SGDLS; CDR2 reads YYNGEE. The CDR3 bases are TGTGCCAGCAGTGGTAGCGGGAGGAGGGCAGAGACCCAGTACTTC. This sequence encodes CASSGSGRRAETQYF. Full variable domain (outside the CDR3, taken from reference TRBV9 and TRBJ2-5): DSGVTQTPKHLITATGQRVTLRCSPRSGDLSVYWYQQSLDQGLQFLIQYYNGEERAKGNILERFSAQQFPDLHSELNLSSLELGDSALYFCASSGSGRRAETQYFGPGTRLLVL.